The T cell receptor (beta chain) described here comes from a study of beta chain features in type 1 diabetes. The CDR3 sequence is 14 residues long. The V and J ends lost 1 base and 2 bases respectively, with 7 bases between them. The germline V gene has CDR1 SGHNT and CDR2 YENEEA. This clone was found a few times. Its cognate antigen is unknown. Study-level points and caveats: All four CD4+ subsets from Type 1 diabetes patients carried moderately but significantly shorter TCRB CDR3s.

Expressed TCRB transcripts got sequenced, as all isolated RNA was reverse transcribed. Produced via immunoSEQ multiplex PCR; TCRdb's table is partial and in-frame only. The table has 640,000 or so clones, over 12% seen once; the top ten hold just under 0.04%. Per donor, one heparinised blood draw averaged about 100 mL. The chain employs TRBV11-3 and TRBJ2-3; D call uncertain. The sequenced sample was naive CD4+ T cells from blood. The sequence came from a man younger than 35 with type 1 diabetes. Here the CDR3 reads CASSLGSSTDTQYF. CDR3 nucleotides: TGTGCCAGCAGCTTAGGTAGTTCCACAGATACGCAGTATTTT. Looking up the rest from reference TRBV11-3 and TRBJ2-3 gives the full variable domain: EAGVVQSPRYKIIEKKQPVAFWCNPISGHNTLYWYLQNLGQGPELLIRYENEEAVDDSQLPKDRFSAERLKGVDSTLKIQPAELGDSAVYLCASSLGSSTDTQYFGPGTRLTVL.